Presented here are 5 T cell receptor beta chains from one specimen sequenced in a study of T cell responses to AZD1222 COVID-19 vaccine. The protocol was immunoSEQ multiplex PCR, while the TCRdb copy is restricted to in-frame clones and leaves out a portion. Among about 140,000 clones listed, over 90% were seen once. Source: peripheral blood, taken on day 0 of AZD1222 vaccination. All receptors derive from an adult in good health.

The rearrangement joins TRBV4-1 to TRBJ2-5; the D gene is possibly TRBD1 (5 bases). V lost 1 base and J 4 bases, leaving 19 bases between the germline ends. Germline CDR1 reads MGHRA; CDR2 reads YSYEKL. The CDR3 is made up of 17 amino acids. This chain's CDR3 is CASSQVFGAGVGETQYF. The CDR3 DNA is TGCGCCAGCAGCCAAGTGTTTGGGGCAGGAGTAGGAGAGACCCAGTACTTC.

The chain links TRBV6-5 to TRBJ2-3; no firm D call. CDR3 length equals 15 residues. The V end lost 5 bases, the J end lost 0 bases, and 12 bases lay between the germline ends. CDR1 and CDR2 from the germline V gene are MNHEY and SVGAGI. CDR3 coding DNA: TGTGCCAGCAGTCTTCAGGACGGAAGCACAGATACGCAGTATTTT. Amino acid sequence: CASSLQDGSTDTQYF.

V gene TRBV7-9 combines with J gene TRBJ1-1, with TRBD1 matching 7 bases. Germline CDR1 reads SEHNR; CDR2 reads FQNEAQ (reference sequence). V dropped 3 bases and J dropped 0; count of bases not matched to a gene: 1. There are 14 residues in the CDR3. CDR3 in amino acids: CASSLTGLNTEAFF. The CDR3 region has the DNA TGTGCCAGCAGCTTGACAGGGTTGAACACTGAAGCTTTCTTT.

The chain carries TRBV6-5 and TRBJ1-5; D gene ambiguous. The CDR3 length is 14 residues. V shed 4 bases and J shed 7 bases, with 14 bases lying between them. The germline V gene encodes CDR1 MNHEY and CDR2 SVGAGI. The CDR3 bases are TGTGCCAGCAGTTGGAGACACCCCGAACAGCCCCAGCATTTT. Its protein product is CASSWRHPEQPQHF.

The chain carries TRBV4-1 and TRBJ1-2; D unresolved. Germline CDR1 is MGHRA and CDR2 is YSYEKL. This CDR3 region has 13 residues. Between the trimmed V and J ends, which lost 4 bases and 8 bases, there was a span of 14 bases. CDR3 bases: TGCGCCAGCAGCCCCGAGACCCACGACGGCTACACCTTC. Amino acids: CASSPETHDGYTF.